This TCR beta chain was identified during a study of tumor and adjacent non-tumor tissue in lung cancer. General study findings and limits: In normal lung, the top 100 clones were significantly more dominant than in tumor.

Germline V CDR1 and CDR2: SGHNT, YENEEA. The CDR3 runs 13 residues. This sample's RNA came from whole unsorted tissue. Regarding this clonotype: What it binds is unknown. An end of the junction differs from the germline gene, which may be a read error.

The library came from three nested PCR rounds adapted from ARM-PCR protocols. TCRdb reprocessed the multiplex PCR reads with MiXCR, giving one entry per CDR3 protein. The data contain more than 85,000 distinct CDR3 sequences, around 59% of them seen just once; the ten biggest clones take up more than 14%. The sequence derives from an older man with non-small cell lung cancer. Sequencing used lung tumor tissue. The chain is built from TRBV11-3 and TRBJ2-1, with 7 bases fitting TRBD2. Written as DNA, the CDR3 is TGTACCAGCAGCTTAGACGAGGGCGGGGGGCAGTTCTTC. Translating it yields CTSSLDEGGGQFF.